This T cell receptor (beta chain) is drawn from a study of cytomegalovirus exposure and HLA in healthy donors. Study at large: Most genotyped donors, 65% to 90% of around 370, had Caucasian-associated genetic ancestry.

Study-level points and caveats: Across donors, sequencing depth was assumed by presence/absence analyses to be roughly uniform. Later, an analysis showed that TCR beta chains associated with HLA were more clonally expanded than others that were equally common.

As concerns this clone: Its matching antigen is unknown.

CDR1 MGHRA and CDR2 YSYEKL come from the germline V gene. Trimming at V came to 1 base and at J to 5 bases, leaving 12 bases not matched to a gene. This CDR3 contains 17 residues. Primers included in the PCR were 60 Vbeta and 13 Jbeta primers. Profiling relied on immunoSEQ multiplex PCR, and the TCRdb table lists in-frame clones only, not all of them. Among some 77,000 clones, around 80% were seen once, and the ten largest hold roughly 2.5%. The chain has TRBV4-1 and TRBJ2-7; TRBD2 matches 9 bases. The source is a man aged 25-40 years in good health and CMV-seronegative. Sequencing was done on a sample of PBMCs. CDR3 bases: TGCGCCAGCAGCCAAGGCGCCTTGGGACTAGCCTCTAACGAGCAGTACTTC. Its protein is CASSQGALGLASNEQYF.